These 20 T cell receptor beta chains were all obtained from the same sample, sequenced in a study of blood T cell repertoires in COVID-19. The method was immunoSEQ multiplex PCR; TCRdb's version includes in-frame clones alone and lacks a portion of them. Of around 300,000 clones in the sample, around 80% were seen once. Sequencing input: peripheral blood. Receptors were obtained from a man aged 25-45 years with active or convalescent COVID-19.

The genes are TRBV18 and TRBJ2-7, with 11 bases identical to TRBD1. The trim removed 3 bases at V and 4 bases at J, leaving 5 bases unmatched. Germline CDR1 KGHSH, CDR2 LQKENI. The CDR3 has 15 residues. Written as DNA, the CDR3 is TGTGCCAGCTCACCCTCCGGGACAGGGGGGTACGAGCAGTACTTC. It yields the protein CASSPSGTGGYEQYF. The variable domain in full, completed from reference TRBV18 and TRBJ2-7, reads NAGVMQNPRHLVRRRGQEARLRCSPMKGHSHVYWYRQLPEEGLKFMVYLQKENIIDESGMPKERFSAEFPKEGPSILRIQQVVRGDSAAYFCASSPSGTGGYEQYFGPGTRLTVT.

The chain's CDR3 is CTSPLRGACEQYF. The CDR3, as DNA: TGCACCAGCCCCCTTCGCGGGGCCTGCGAGCAGTACTTC. The J gene is TRBJ2-7, the V gene TRBV1; TRBD2 reflects the table's D call only, with no check against the DNA. TRBV1 is termed a pseudogene. The CDR3 covers 13 residues.

With regard to this clone: The junction differs from germline at one of its ends, possibly a read error. The V gene is TRBV24-1, the J gene TRBJ2-1; TRBD2 matches at 9 bases. CDR3 length: 12 residues. The germline gives CDR1 KGHDR, CDR2 SFDVKD. In nucleotides, the CDR3 is TGTGCCACCCAGGAAGCGGGAGGCCCTCCGGTCTTC. This encodes CATQEAGGPPVF.

The chain is built from TRBV19 and TRBJ1-2; D unresolved. The ends were cut back, 7 bases at V and 6 bases at J, with 15 bases in the middle. This CDR3 spans 13 amino acids. Germline V gene data show CDR1 as LNHDA and CDR2 as SQIVND (reference sequence). The CDR3 region has the DNA TGTGCCAGTACCGAGGGAGGTCCGAATGGCTACACCTTC. Translating gives CASTEGGPNGYTF.

The rearrangement uses TRBV3-1 (or the pseudogene TRBV3-2) and TRBJ2-3; 12 bases line up with TRBD1. J lost 3 bases, V lost 3 bases, and 4 bases had no gene match. Germline V gene sequence: CDR1 LGHDT, CDR2 YNNKEL (reference sequence). The CDR3 has 16 residues. For the CDR3, the DNA is TGTGCCAGCAGCCAGGGGACAGGGGGCTGGACAGATACGCAGTATTTT. It yields the protein CASSQGTGGWTDTQYF.

This chain connects TRBV2 to TRBJ1-1; D is unresolved. V gave up 5 bases and J gave up 1 base, with 14 bases separating them. The CDR3 contains 15 residues. Germline CDR1 and CDR2: SNHLY and FYNNEI. CDR3 in DNA: TGTGCCAGCAGTTTGCAGCCTCGGGGGAACACTGAAGCTTTCTTT. As protein: CASSLQPRGNTEAFF.

This clone has more than one count but fewer than ten. The CDR3 sequence: CASSGDRERGEQYF. DNA for the CDR3: TGTGCCAGCAGTGGCGACAGGGAAAGGGGCGAGCAGTACTTC. J is TRBJ2-7 and V is TRBV27; 7 bases agree with TRBD1. The CDR3 spans 14 residues. The trim removed 5 bases at V and 6 bases at J, leaving 10 bases unmatched. In germline, CDR1 is MNHEY, CDR2 SMNVEV (reference sequence).

The sample holds one count of this clone. V usage is TRBV23-1 and J usage is TRBJ2-3, with TRBD2 matching 9 bases. TRBV23-1 carries the ORF label, with uncertain function. J was trimmed by 2 bases and V by 0 bases; bases with no gene match: 12. CDR3 length: 19 amino acids. CDR3 coding DNA: TGCGCCAGCAGTCAATCAGCGGGGGGACGACCCTTCGCCACAGATACGCAGTATTTT. Residues: CASSQSAGGRPFATDTQYF.

This chain uses TRBV29-1 with TRBJ1-2; tentative D call: TRBD1 (6 bases). The V gene lost 6 bases and the J gene lost 4 bases, with 15 bases spanning the gap. Germline V CDR1 and CDR2: SQVTM, ANQGSEA. CDR3 size: 13 residues. The CDR3 here is CSVQAGEGYGYTF. The CDR3 nucleotides read TGCAGCGTCCAGGCAGGGGAGGGCTATGGCTACACCTTC.

The rearrangement joins TRBV4-2 to TRBJ1-6, with D unclear. Trimming removed 0 bases at V and 8 bases at J, with 11 bases between. From germline, CDR1 is LGHNA and CDR2 YNFKEQ. CDR3 size: 15 residues. CDR3 residues: CASSQDTGVDSPLHF. For the CDR3, the DNA is TGTGCCAGCAGCCAAGATACCGGTGTGGATTCACCCCTCCACTTT.

This chain joins TRBV6-2 or TRBV6-3 and TRBJ2-3; no clear D gene. Germline CDR1 is MNHEY and CDR2 is SVGEGT. Trimming pared 6 bases from V and 6 bases from J, leaving 16 bases between. The CDR3 is 14 amino acids. The CDR3 DNA reads TGTGCCAGCAGCGTACATCAGGTCGCGGATACGCAGTATTTT. Amino acids: CASSVHQVADTQYF.

The J gene is TRBJ2-3, the V gene TRBV5-1, with D perhaps matching TRBD2 (6 bases). The V gene's germline CDR1 is SGHRS and CDR2 YFSETQ. V lost 1 base, J lost 3 bases, and 15 bases lay in between. This CDR3 has 16 residues. CDR3 residues: CASSLQDGGRTDTQYF. The CDR3 nucleotides are TGCGCCAGCAGCTTGCAAGACGGAGGGAGGACAGATACGCAGTATTTT.

CDR3 amino acids: CASSYPQVTEAFF. In DNA form, the CDR3 reads TGTGCCAGCAGTTACCCTCAGGTCACTGAAGCTTTCTTT. This chain connects TRBV6-5 to TRBJ1-1; D unclear. Germline-derived CDR1 and CDR2 are MNHEY and SVGAGI. Deletions cut 2 bases from V and 4 bases from J, with 8 bases between. The CDR3 spans 13 residues.

The chain recombines TRBV19 with TRBJ2-1; 7 nucleotides match TRBD2. The V gene end was trimmed by 5 bases and the J gene end by 5 bases; junction bases not matched to a gene: 12. This CDR3 has 16 amino acids. CDR1 is LNHDA and CDR2 is SQIVND in the germline V gene (reference sequence). CDR3 nucleotides: TGTGCCAGTAGTCCTCAGACTAGCTACCCTCACAATGAGCAGTTCTTC. Protein product: CASSPQTSYPHNEQFF.

V usage is TRBV9 and J usage is TRBJ1-3, with TRBD1 matching 7 bases. This CDR3 is built from 16 residues. J was trimmed by 0 bases and V by 4 bases; bases with no gene match: 7. Germline lookup yields CDR1 SGDLS and CDR2 YYNGEE. CDR3 DNA sequence: TGTGCCAGCAGCCGCGAGGGGGCCTACTCTGGAAACACCATATATTTT. Translation: CASSREGAYSGNTIYF.

The chain couples TRBV19 to TRBJ2-3, with D uncertain. The germline gives CDR1 LNHDA, CDR2 SQIVND (reference sequence). CDR3 length: 12 residues. V shed 5 bases and J shed 0 bases, with 3 bases lying between them. CDR3: CASSLSTDTQYF. CDR3 coding DNA: TGTGCCAGTAGTCTCAGCACAGATACGCAGTATTTT.

This clone has more than one count but fewer than ten. This rearrangement joins TRBV5-8 to TRBJ1-5; the match to TRBD1 covers 10 bases. The CDR3 loop spans 15 amino acids. Per germline, CDR1 SGHTS and CDR2 YDEGEE. J lost 5 bases, V lost 4 bases, and 6 bases had no gene match. The CDR3 sequence: CASSRDRGPHQPQHF. The CDR3 DNA is TGTGCCAGCAGCCGGGACAGGGGTCCTCATCAGCCCCAGCATTTT.

This chain connects TRBV3-1 (or the pseudogene TRBV3-2) to TRBJ2-7; 8 positions agree with TRBD1. Trimming at V came to 2 bases and at J to 2 bases, leaving 5 bases not matched to a gene. The CDR3 consists of 15 residues. The germline gives CDR1 LGHDT, CDR2 YNNKEL (reference sequence). DNA of the CDR3: TGTGCCAGCAGCCAAATGGGACAGGAGACCTACGAGCAGTACTTC. This codes for CASSQMGQETYEQYF.

With regard to this clone: A read error may produce the germline difference seen at one junction end. J is TRBJ2-7 and V is TRBV4-3, with a tentative D call TRBD1 (6 bases). The germline V gene has CDR1 LGHNA and CDR2 YSLEER. The CDR3 sequence is 15 residues long. The CDR3 region has the DNA TGCGCCAGCAGCCAAGATTGGGACAAATCCTACGGGCAGTACTTC. Encoded protein: CASSQDWDKSYGQYF.

In its sample, this clone was seen a few times. The J gene is TRBJ1-4, the V gene TRBV5-4, with 7 nucleotides matching TRBD1. CDR3 length: 15 amino acids. The V and J ends lost 4 bases and 3 bases, in that order; junction bases with no gene match: 6. CDR1 and CDR2 (germline): SGHNT, YYREEE (reference sequence). The CDR3 DNA reads TGTGCCAGCAGCCCGAGACAGGGTTCTAATGAAAAACTGTTTTTT. It specifies CASSPRQGSNEKLFF.